This paragraph reports one T cell receptor (beta chain). These data come from a study of control samples from healthy donors and cancer patients. The CDR3 covers 13 residues. CDR1 and CDR2 (germline): SGHNT, YENEEA. The V end was cut by 5 bases, the J end by 4 bases, with 8 bases between. Repertoires were generated with immunoSEQ multiplex PCR, while TCRdb's copy carries only in-frame clones and drops some. The table shows 160,000 or so clones, with around 96% occurring only once. What was sequenced was blood. This TCR was recovered from a middle-aged woman in good health. The V gene is TRBV11-3, the J gene TRBJ2-2; D is unresolved. DNA for the CDR3: TGTGCCAGCAGCGCGCGTCCCACCGGGGAGCTGTTTTTT. Translation: CASSARPTGELFF.